The rows below give T cell receptor beta chains drawn from one sample of a study of identical twins. TCRdb re-derived calls from the 5' RACE reads in MiXCR, one entry per CDR3 protein. Of under 900,000 distinct CDR3 sequences listed, around a sixth were seen once; the top ten hold about an eighth. This same sample was also taken into another study, of T cells expressing NK-cell markers.

The specimen sequenced was PBMCs. These receptors were collected from a woman between 18 and 30 years old in good health. Each CDR3 is given with its conserved first and last residue. The order of the fields is V gene, J gene, clone size, D gene, CDR3 DNA, CDR3 protein. A D gene is named only where the DNA matches it firmly. Clone size is not always given. Where it is, it says once, few, many or a class for expanded clones.

v_call: TRBV9; j_call: TRBJ2-7; clone_size: few; d_call: TRBD2; cdr3_nt: TGTGCCAGCAGCGTAATTGCGGGAGCGACCTACGAGCAGTACTTC; cdr3_aa: CASSVIAGATYEQYF
v_call: TRBV6-5; j_call: TRBJ2-3; clone_size: -; d_call: TRBD2; cdr3_nt: TGTGCCAGCAGTTACGGGATTAGCGGGGGGCGGGCGCAGTATTTT; cdr3_aa: CASSYGISGGRAQYF
v_call: TRBV20-1; j_call: TRBJ2-1; clone_size: few; d_call: TRBD1; cdr3_nt: TGCAGTGCTACTTCGACGGACAGGGACTACAATGAGCAGTTCTTC; cdr3_aa: CSATSTDRDYNEQFF
v_call: TRBV11-3; j_call: TRBJ2-2; clone_size: -; d_call: TRBD2; cdr3_nt: TGTGCCAGCAGCGCGGGGGGCCCCAACACCGGGGAGCTGTTTTTT; cdr3_aa: CASSAGGPNTGELFF
v_call: TRBV6-1; j_call: TRBJ2-7; clone_size: -; d_call: -; cdr3_nt: TGTGCCAGCAGCCTTGAAGGCCAGGGGGGACTTGGCGAGCAGTACTTC; cdr3_aa: CASSLEGQGGLGEQYF
v_call: TRBV7-9; j_call: TRBJ1-5; clone_size: -; d_call: -; cdr3_nt: TGTGCCAGCAGCTTGAATGGGGACAGCAATCAGCCCCAGCATTTT; cdr3_aa: CASSLNGDSNQPQHF
v_call: TRBV20-1; j_call: TRBJ2-1; clone_size: -; d_call: -; cdr3_nt: TGCAGTGCTAGAATTGCAGGGGCGCGCAATGAGCAGTTCTTC; cdr3_aa: CSARIAGARNEQFF
v_call: TRBV6-6; j_call: TRBJ2-7; clone_size: -; d_call: TRBD2; cdr3_nt: TGTGCCAGCAGGGCGGGAGACTACGAGCAGTACTTC; cdr3_aa: CASRAGDYEQYF
v_call: TRBV11-2; j_call: TRBJ2-1; clone_size: -; d_call: TRBD2; cdr3_nt: TGTGCCAGCAGCAGACAGCGGGGGGCCTACAATGAGCAGTTCTTC; cdr3_aa: CASSRQRGAYNEQFF
v_call: TRBV6-1; j_call: TRBJ1-2; clone_size: -; d_call: TRBD1; cdr3_nt: TGTGCCAGCAGTCCGGGAGGGACAGACTATGGCTACACCTTC; cdr3_aa: CASSPGGTDYGYTF
v_call: TRBV20-1; j_call: TRBJ2-7; clone_size: -; d_call: TRBD2; cdr3_nt: TGCAGTGCTAGAGGGACTAGCGGTTTATACGAGCAGTACTTC; cdr3_aa: CSARGTSGLYEQYF
v_call: TRBV18; j_call: TRBJ1-3; clone_size: -; d_call: -; cdr3_nt: TGTGCCAGCTCACCATCCGAAGGGGACACCATATATTTT; cdr3_aa: CASSPSEGDTIYF
v_call: TRBV6-2/TRBV6-3; j_call: TRBJ1-2; clone_size: few; d_call: -; cdr3_nt: TGTGCCAGCAGTCCGGCCCGGGTCTATGGCTACACCTTC; cdr3_aa: CASSPARVYGYTF
v_call: TRBV29-1; j_call: TRBJ2-7; clone_size: -; d_call: -; cdr3_nt: TGCAGCGTTATCTTAGGTCGGGGGAGCTCCTACGAGCAGTACTTC; cdr3_aa: CSVILGRGSSYEQYF
v_call: TRBV4-2; j_call: TRBJ2-3; clone_size: -; d_call: TRBD2; cdr3_nt: TGTGCCAGCAGCCAAGATTCGGCTAGCGGGGAGACAGATACGCAGTATTTT; cdr3_aa: CASSQDSASGETDTQYF
v_call: TRBV20-1; j_call: TRBJ2-7; clone_size: few; d_call: TRBD2; cdr3_nt: TGCAGTGCTCTCATCCGACGGTTTAGCGGGAGCTACGAGCAGTACTTC; cdr3_aa: CSALIRRFSGSYEQYF
v_call: TRBV6-1; j_call: TRBJ2-1; clone_size: -; d_call: TRBD1; cdr3_nt: TGTGCCAGCAGTGCCTACGGGACAGGATCTAATGAGCAGTTCTTC; cdr3_aa: CASSAYGTGSNEQFF
v_call: TRBV18; j_call: TRBJ2-7; clone_size: -; d_call: -; cdr3_nt: TGTGCCAGCTCACCCGACGGAGATTTTTCCTACGAGCAGTACTTC; cdr3_aa: CASSPDGDFSYEQYF